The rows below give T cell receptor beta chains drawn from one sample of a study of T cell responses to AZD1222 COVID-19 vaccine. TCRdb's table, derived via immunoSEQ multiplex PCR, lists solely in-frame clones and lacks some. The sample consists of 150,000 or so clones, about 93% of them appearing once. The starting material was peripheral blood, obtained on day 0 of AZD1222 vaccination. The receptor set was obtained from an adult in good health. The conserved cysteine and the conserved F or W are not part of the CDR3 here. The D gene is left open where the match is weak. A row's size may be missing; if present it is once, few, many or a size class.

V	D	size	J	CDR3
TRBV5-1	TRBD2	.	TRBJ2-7	ASSWGGSPYEQY
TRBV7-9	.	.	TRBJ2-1	ASSLAPSNEQF
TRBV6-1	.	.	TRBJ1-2	ASSEVWAGQLLYYGYT
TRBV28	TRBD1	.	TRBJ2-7	ASSPRFVGTGEY
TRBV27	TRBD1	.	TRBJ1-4	ASSPQGARGKLF
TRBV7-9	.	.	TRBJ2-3	ASTSRSNRNTQY
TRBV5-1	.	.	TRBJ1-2	ASSLKGSPGDYGYT
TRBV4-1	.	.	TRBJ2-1	ASRLAGLIFDEQF
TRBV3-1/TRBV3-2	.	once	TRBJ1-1	ASSQGLDGTEAF
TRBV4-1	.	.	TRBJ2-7	ASSQESPSGSYEQY
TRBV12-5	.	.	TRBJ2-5	ASATYNPQETQY
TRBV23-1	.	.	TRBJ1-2	ASAPEIQPPLVYYT
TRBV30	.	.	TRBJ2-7	AWSVHMGREQY
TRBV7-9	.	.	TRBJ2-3	ASSRGGATDTQY
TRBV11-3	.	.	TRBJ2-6	ASSVDSSGANVLT
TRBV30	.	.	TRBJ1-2	AWNRGAGSGYT
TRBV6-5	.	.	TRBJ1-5	ASSPGGNQPQH
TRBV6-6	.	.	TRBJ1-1	ASSYQGWGGTEAF
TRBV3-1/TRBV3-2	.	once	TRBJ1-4	ASSPHQLGGQEKLF
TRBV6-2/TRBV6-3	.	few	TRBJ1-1	ASSYLGKGVAF
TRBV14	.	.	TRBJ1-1	ASSQGVRGTEAF
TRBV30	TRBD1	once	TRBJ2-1	AWSVRTGRSYNEQF
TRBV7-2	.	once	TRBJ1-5	ASSPSGGNQPQH
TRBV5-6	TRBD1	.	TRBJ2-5	ASSRNRGRQETQY
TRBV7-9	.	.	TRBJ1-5	ASSWAGEGNQPQH
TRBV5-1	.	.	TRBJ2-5	ASSSEDYRQETQY
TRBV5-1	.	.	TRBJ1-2	ASKAASTNYGYT
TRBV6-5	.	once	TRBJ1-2	ASSYISGALNYGYT
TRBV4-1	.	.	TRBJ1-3	ASSPDSGRGNTIY
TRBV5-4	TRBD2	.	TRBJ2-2	ASSPWDTRGGAGTGELF
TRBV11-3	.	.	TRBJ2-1	ASSSTGWQF
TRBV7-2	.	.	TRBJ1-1	ASSLVGPPEAF
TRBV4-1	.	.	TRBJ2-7	ASSQVPGYGEQY
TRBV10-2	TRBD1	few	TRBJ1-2	ASGQGLSGGYT
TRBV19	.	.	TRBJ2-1	ASSRVGGRAYNEQF
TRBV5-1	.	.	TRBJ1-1	ASSLDQGMNTEAF
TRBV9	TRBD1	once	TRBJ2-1	ASSVGRQGGEQF
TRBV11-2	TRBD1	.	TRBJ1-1	ASSRRGLSFEAF
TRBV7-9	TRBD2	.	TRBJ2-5	ASSSSGVETQY
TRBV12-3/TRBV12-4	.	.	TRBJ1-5	ASSRDPNQPQH
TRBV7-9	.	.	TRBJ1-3	ASSDWARTVSSGNTIY